The clone carrying this T cell receptor beta chain was seen more than once but under ten times. Antigen: not known. This could be a read error, since a much larger clone is one nucleotide away. V lost 11 bases and J lost 7, with 15 bases in between. Per germline, CDR1 MNHEY and CDR2 SVGAGI. The CDR3 sequence is 13 residues long. This sample's RNA came from whole unsorted tissue. The sample originates from a study of tumor and adjacent non-tumor tissue in lung cancer. TCRbeta libraries were built with three rounds of nested PCR, modified from ARM-PCR. TCRdb fed the multiplex PCR reads into MiXCR, producing one record per CDR3 protein. The profile shows about 79,000 distinct CDR3 sequences, roughly 72% of them singletons. General study results and limits: Compared with tumor, normal lung showed significantly lower TCR diversity. In normal lung, the top 100 clones were significantly more dominant than in tumor.

The chain couples TRBV6-5 to TRBJ1-6, with no clear D. The clonotype was recovered from a woman in her 40s with non-small cell lung cancer. Sequencing was performed on lung tumor tissue. In DNA, the CDR3 is TGTGCCGGCTTCGCGAGGTGGAATTCACCCCTCCACTTT. Its translation: CAGFARWNSPLHF.